This T cell receptor beta chain was observed in a study of blood T cell repertoires in COVID-19. Germline lookup yields CDR1 SQVTM and CDR2 ANQGSEA. CDR3 length: 14 amino acids. V shed 6 bases and J shed 1 base, with 12 bases lying between them. Sequencing used immunoSEQ multiplex PCR; TCRdb keeps in-frame clones, though not all of them. Of under 300,000 clones detected, roughly 88% appear once; the ten largest clones hold 2.1%. The chain links TRBV29-1 to TRBJ1-4, with a tentative D call TRBD1 (5 bases). The receptor was isolated from a woman aged 40 to 50 who had recovered from COVID-19. The sample taken for sequencing was peripheral blood. The CDR3 DNA is TGCAGCGTCTCGGGGGGACTAACTAATGAAAAACTGTTTTTT. Amino acids: CSVSGGLTNEKLFF.